This paragraph covers one T cell receptor (beta chain) sequence. Other DNA sequences of this sample code for an identical CDR3. The entry originates in a study of blood T cell repertoires in COVID-19. Study-wide background: Whether acute or convalescent, the COVID-19 samples came from the United States, Italy and Spain. T cells, B-cell-depleted T cells, or PBMCs supplied cDNA or gDNA.

Germline V CDR1 and CDR2: MNHEY, SVGAGI. V lost 7 bases to trimming and J lost 8 bases; unmatched junction nucleotides: 7. This CDR3 contains 12 residues. Assay: immunoSEQ multiplex PCR; the TCRdb copy retains only in-frame clones and omits some. The table has tens of thousands of clones, about nine tenths seen once. The chain employs TRBV6-5 and TRBJ1-2, with TRBD1 identical over 7 bases. Sequencing was carried out using peripheral blood. The TCR was taken from an elderly woman with acute or convalescent COVID-19. The CDR3 loop is CASTTGDGGYTF. The CDR3 coding sequence is TGTGCCAGCACTACAGGGGATGGCGGCTACACCTTC.